This entry lists 27 T cell receptor beta chains sequenced from one sample in a study of glioma-infiltrating T cells after dendritic cell vaccination. Assay: immunoSEQ multiplex PCR; the TCRdb copy retains only in-frame clones and omits some. The profile shows more than 85,000 clones, 90% of them singletons. Stated time point: after dendritic cell vaccination, including at tumor progression/relapse. The source material was blood, sampled after dendritic cell vaccination. Source of these receptors: a human donor with glioblastoma.

The DNA for the CDR3 is TGTGCCAGCAGCGGGGGACAGGGGTCACACTACGAGCAGTACTTC. It is translated as CASSGGQGSHYEQYF. The V and J genes are TRBV9 and TRBJ2-7; TRBD1 agrees at 10 bases. CDR3 length equals 15 residues. V lost 3 bases, J lost 3 bases, and 6 bases stayed unmatched. Germline loops: CDR1 SGDLS, CDR2 YYNGEE.

The chain is built from TRBV13 and TRBJ1-2; no clear D. Germline V gene sequence: CDR1 PRHDT, CDR2 FYEKMQ (reference sequence). V lost 1 base and J lost 4, with 19 bases in between. The length of the CDR3 is 17 residues. The CDR3 nucleotides are TGTGCCAGCAGCTTAGACACGCGGGCAGAATTGAGCTATGGCTACACCTTC. Its translation is CASSLDTRAELSYGYTF.

The chain uses TRBV6-5 and TRBJ1-1, with D tentatively TRBD1 (6 bases). Deletions cut 5 bases from V and 4 bases from J, with 11 bases between. This CDR3 is built from 13 residues. Per germline, CDR1 MNHEY and CDR2 SVGAGI. CDR3 bases: TGTGCCAGCAGTCGCGGACAGAGCACTGAAGCTTTCTTT. Its protein is CASSRGQSTEAFF.

The rearrangement links TRBV5-4 to TRBJ2-2; 15 bases agree with TRBD2. The CDR3 runs to 17 residues. Germline V gives CDR1 SGHNT, CDR2 YYREEE (reference sequence). V lost 3 bases to trimming and J lost 3 bases; unmatched junction nucleotides: 3. CDR3 DNA sequence: TGTGCCAGCAGCTCGGGACTAGCGGGAGGAGACACCGGGGAGCTGTTTTTT. The encoded protein is CASSSGLAGGDTGELFF. The full variable domain, with the rest looked up from reference TRBV5-4 and TRBJ2-2, is ETGVTQSPTHLIKTRGQQVTLRCSSQSGHNTVSWYQQALGQGPQFIFQYYREEENGRGNFPPRFSGLQFPNYSSELNVNALELDDSALYLCASSSGLAGGDTGELFFGEGSRLTVL.

The count of this clone is one. V and J are TRBV5-1 and TRBJ2-2, with 9 bases matching TRBD2. There are 15 residues in the CDR3. Trimming took 2 bases from V and 2 from J; bases not matched to a gene: 1. The germline gives CDR1 SGHRS, CDR2 YFSETQ. CDR3 in amino acids: CASSFSGSNTGELFF. The CDR3 DNA is TGCGCCAGCAGCTTTAGCGGGAGTAACACCGGGGAGCTGTTTTTT.

This chain links TRBV19 with TRBJ1-5; D not resolved. The CDR3 is 16 amino acids. Germline lookup yields CDR1 LNHDA and CDR2 SQIVND (reference sequence). Trimming shortened V by 7 bases and J by 6 bases, and 22 bases separated the two germline ends. DNA for the CDR3: TGTGCCAGTATGTTCCGGGGAGCCCCTCGGGGTCAGCCCCAGCATTTT. It codes for CASMFRGAPRGQPQHF.

This clone appeared a single time. The chain employs TRBV5-6 and TRBJ1-1, with D hard to call. The CDR3 is made up of 13 amino acids. The V gene lost 4 bases and the J gene lost 5 bases, with 12 bases spanning the gap. Germline V lookup: CDR1 SGHDT, CDR2 YYEEEE. CDR3 loop: CASSPVGRTEAFF. The CDR3 DNA reads TGTGCCAGCAGCCCCGTCGGGAGAACTGAAGCTTTCTTT.

This chain joins TRBV6-5 and TRBJ2-1, with 8 bases fitting TRBD2. Per the germline V gene, CDR1 is MNHEY and CDR2 is SVGAGI. Trimming at V came to 2 bases and at J to 8 bases, leaving 8 bases not matched to a gene. CDR3 length: 15 residues. In nucleotides, the CDR3 is TGTGCCAGCAGTTACGGGTCGGGGGGGTGGTATGAGCAGTTCTTC. Translating it yields CASSYGSGGWYEQFF.

The genes are TRBV21-1 and TRBJ1-3. TRBV21-1 is a documented pseudogene. This CDR3 is 13 amino acids long. This chain's CDR3 is CAPPVYSGNTIYF. In nucleotides, the CDR3 is TGTGCCCCCCCTGTATACTCTGGAAACACCATATATTTT.

V is TRBV5-1 and J is TRBJ2-7, with 7 nucleotides matching TRBD1. The germline V gene encodes CDR1 SGHRS and CDR2 YFSETQ. The V and J ends lost 0 bases and 1 base, in that order; junction bases with no gene match: 7. The CDR3 consists of 16 residues. The CDR3 loop is CASSLVGGSGSYEQYF. The CDR3 nucleotides are TGCGCCAGCAGCTTGGTAGGGGGCAGTGGTTCCTACGAGCAGTACTTC. Using reference TRBV5-1 and TRBJ2-7 for the parts outside the CDR3, the full variable domain is KAGVTQTPRYLIKTRGQQVTLSCSPISGHRSVSWYQQTPGQGLQFLFEYFSETQRNKGNFPGRFSGRQFSNSRSEMNVSTLELGDSALYLCASSLVGGSGSYEQYFGPGTRLTVT.

This clone occurred once. The chain has TRBV2 and TRBJ1-1; possible D gene TRBD1, 6 bases. The length of the CDR3 is 14 residues. V was cut by 5 bases and J by 1 base, with 11 bases left in between. Germline V gene sequence: CDR1 SNHLY, CDR2 FYNNEI. The CDR3 DNA is TGTGCCAGCAGTTCCCCGGACAGGAACACTGAAGCTTTCTTT. It codes for CASSSPDRNTEAFF.

V gene TRBV18 combines with J gene TRBJ2-1, with a tentative D call TRBD1 (6 bases). CDR1 is KGHSH and CDR2 is LQKENI in the germline V gene. The ends were cut back, 3 bases at V and 7 bases at J, with 13 bases in the middle. This CDR3 contains 14 residues. Here the CDR3 DNA reads TGTGCCAGCTCACCTAAGACAGGTAATAATGAGCAGTTCTTC. Amino acid sequence: CASSPKTGNNEQFF.

The chain links TRBV2 to TRBJ2-5; 14 bases line up with TRBD2. The CDR3 totals 17 residues. The V segment lost 7 bases and the J segment 5 bases; nucleotides outside the gene matches: 12. CDR1 is SNHLY, CDR2 FYNNEI, per germline. The CDR3 DNA reads as TGTGCCAGCACCCTACCGGGACTAGCGGGAGCGGGGGAGACCCAGTACTTC. This encodes CASTLPGLAGAGETQYF.

This chain joins TRBV6-5 and TRBJ2-7; 10 bases line up with TRBD1. Unmatched junction bases numbered 7, after V lost 4 bases and J lost 4 bases. The CDR3 runs to 15 residues. In germline, CDR1 is MNHEY, CDR2 SVGAGI. CDR3 sequence (DNA): TGTGCCAGCAGTTTAACCGGGACAGGGGTGTACGAGCAGTACTTC. Its protein product is CASSLTGTGVYEQYF.

The genes are TRBV11-3 and TRBJ1-4; 7 bases agree with TRBD1. The J segment lost 8 bases and the V segment lost 4 bases, leaving 10 bases of the junction unmatched. This CDR3 is built from 15 residues. Per the germline V gene, CDR1 is SGHNT and CDR2 is YENEEA. The CDR3 is CASSSGTGVWEKLFF. Here the CDR3 DNA reads TGTGCCAGCAGCTCTGGTACAGGGGTTTGGGAAAAACTGTTTTTT.

The rearrangement links TRBV27 to TRBJ2-7; D is undetermined. Trimming shortened V by 0 bases and J by 2 bases, and 8 bases separated the two germline ends. Germline V CDR1 and CDR2: MNHEY, SMNVEV (reference sequence). CDR3 length equals 14 residues. CDR3 sequence reads: CASSLSGATYEQYF. Written as DNA, the CDR3 is TGTGCCAGCAGTTTATCGGGCGCTACCTACGAGCAGTACTTC.

This sequence joins TRBV9 and TRBJ2-1, with TRBD2 matching 7 bases. CDR3 length: 12 amino acids. J was trimmed by 14 bases and V by 4 bases; bases with no gene match: 9. Germline V CDR1 and CDR2: SGDLS, YYNGEE. DNA of the CDR3: TGTGCCAGCAGCAAGCCGGGACTACCCGAGTTCTTC. Protein: CASSKPGLPEFF.

The chain joins TRBV5-4 to TRBJ1-2, with no clear D. The V and J ends lost 4 bases and 8 bases respectively, with 18 bases between them. The CDR3 runs to 14 residues. CDR1 SGHNT and CDR2 YYREEE come from the germline V gene (reference sequence). This CDR3 is CASSGTTAFGGYTF. The CDR3 coding sequence is TGTGCCAGCAGCGGAACGACGGCTTTCGGGGGCTACACCTTC.

This clone was observed a single time. The chain is built from TRBV29-1 and TRBJ1-1; D possibly corresponds to TRBD1 (5 bases). The CDR3 sequence is 13 residues long. The V end was cut by 3 bases, the J end by 0 bases, with 8 bases between. Germline loops: CDR1 SQVTM, CDR2 ANQGSEA. CDR3 residues: CSVEGQMNTEAFF. CDR3 DNA sequence: TGCAGCGTTGAGGGGCAGATGAACACTGAAGCTTTCTTT.

V gene TRBV7-3 combines with J gene TRBJ2-3; D remains unclear. The ends were cut back, 5 bases at V and 2 bases at J, with 8 bases in the middle. The CDR3 is 13 residues long. Germline-derived CDR1 and CDR2 are SGHTA and FQGTGA. This chain's CDR3 is CASSAQITDTQYF. The CDR3 region has the DNA TGTGCCAGCAGCGCCCAGATCACAGATACGCAGTATTTT.

Worth noting for this clone: Within the sample, other DNA sequences also encode this same CDR3. The V gene is TRBV7-9, the J gene TRBJ2-3; maybe TRBD1 (6 bases). V lost 1 base and J 6 bases, leaving 14 bases between the germline ends. CDR3 length: 15 residues. CDR1 and CDR2 from the germline V gene are SEHNR and FQNEAQ (reference sequence). This CDR3 is CASSLGGQGPDTQYF. The CDR3 DNA sequence: TGTGCCAGCAGCTTAGGCGGCCAGGGGCCGGATACGCAGTATTTT.

The DNA of the CDR3 is TGTGCCAGCAGCTTAAACCCTCCCGGCAGGGCTGATACGCAGTATTTT. It translates to CASSLNPPGRADTQYF. The chain recombines TRBV7-3 with TRBJ2-3; the D gene is possibly TRBD1 (5 bases). V lost 1 base, J lost 6 bases, and 17 bases lay in between. The CDR3 extends over 16 amino acids. CDR1 is SGHTA, CDR2 FQGTGA, per germline.

The gene calls are TRBV7-3 and TRBJ2-1, with D tentatively TRBD2 (5 bases). V lost 8 bases and J 1 base, leaving 12 bases between the germline ends. In germline, CDR1 is SGHTA, CDR2 FQGTGA. The CDR3 length is 14 residues. CDR3 loop: CASRRRGSYNEQFF. CDR3 sequence (DNA): TGTGCCAGCCGCAGGAGAGGGTCCTACAATGAGCAGTTCTTC.

This chain links TRBV9 with TRBJ2-2; TRBD2 aligns across 8 bases. This CDR3 contains 15 residues. In germline, CDR1 is SGDLS, CDR2 YYNGEE. J was trimmed by 5 bases and V by 5 bases; bases with no gene match: 8. The CDR3 protein is CASSPGGARTGELFF. As DNA, the CDR3 is TGTGCCAGCAGTCCCGGGGGGGCGCGAACCGGGGAGCTGTTTTTT.

The CDR3 reads CASSIPRTGMNTEAFF. In DNA, the CDR3 is TGTGCCAGTAGTATCCCGCGGACAGGAATGAACACTGAAGCTTTCTTT. J is TRBJ1-1 and V is TRBV19, with 7 positions matching TRBD1. V lost 3 bases and J lost 0; bases outside the gene matches: 7. The CDR3 spans 16 residues. The germline CDR1 and CDR2 sequences are LNHDA and SQIVND (reference sequence). The full variable domain, its missing parts supplied by reference TRBV19 and TRBJ1-1, is DGGITQSPKYLFRKEGQNVTLSCEQNLNHDAMYWYRQDPGQGLRLIYYSQIVNDFQKGDIAEGYSVSREKKESFPLTVTSAQKNPTAFYLCASSIPRTGMNTEAFFGQGTRLTVV.

V and J are TRBV9 and TRBJ1-3; 7 nucleotides match TRBD1. Germline CDR1 is SGDLS and CDR2 is YYNGEE. The J segment lost 4 bases and the V segment lost 5 bases, leaving 3 bases of the junction unmatched. This CDR3 spans 13 amino acids. As DNA, the CDR3 is TGTGCCAGCAGGTCGGGACAGGGAAACACCATATATTTT. Its protein product is CASRSGQGNTIYF.

The gene calls are TRBV6-1 and TRBJ2-3; 8 bases map to TRBD2. The V and J ends lost 6 bases and 5 bases, in that order; junction bases with no gene match: 7. CDR1 and CDR2 (germline): MNHNS, SASEGT. The CDR3 totals 14 residues. The CDR3 sequence is CASRGAGVEDTQYF. The CDR3 nucleotides read TGTGCCAGCAGGGGAGCGGGAGTTGAAGATACGCAGTATTTT.